The 5 T cell receptor beta chains given below trace back to one sample, sequenced in a study of T cell responses to AZD1222 COVID-19 vaccine. Repertoires were generated with immunoSEQ multiplex PCR, while TCRdb's copy carries only in-frame clones and drops some. The sample yields 150,000 to 200,000 clones, about 90% seen once. Source: peripheral blood, taken 28 days after the second AZD1222 dose. All receptors come from an adult who received the AZD1222 COVID-19 vaccine.

CDR3 coding DNA: TGTGCCAGCAGCTTCGGGACTAAAAACACCGGGGAGCTGTTTTTT. Protein: CASSFGTKNTGELFF. The rearrangement uses TRBV13 and TRBJ2-2, with TRBD2 identical over 7 bases. The CDR3 consists of 15 residues. V was clipped by 3 bases and J by 2 bases; unmatched bases: 3. The germline CDR1 and CDR2 sequences are PRHDT and FYEKMQ (reference sequence).

This clone was detected only once. V is TRBV6-5 and J is TRBJ1-6; 7 nucleotides align to TRBD1. The CDR3 contains 15 residues. Germline V gene lookup returns CDR1 MNHEY and CDR2 SVGAGI. V was pared by 5 bases and J by 2 bases, with 3 bases of the junction left unmatched. CDR3 nucleotide sequence: TGTGCCAGCAGTCCCGGGACAGCCTATAATTCACCCCTCCACTTT. Translated: CASSPGTAYNSPLHF.

The chain employs TRBV5-1 and TRBJ1-2, with D perhaps matching TRBD1 (5 bases). Trimming removed 0 bases from V and 7 bases from J, with 13 bases in between. The CDR3 runs 14 residues. Germline lookup yields CDR1 SGHRS and CDR2 YFSETQ. The CDR3 region is CASSLEGREAGYTF. The DNA for the CDR3 is TGCGCCAGCAGCTTGGAGGGCAGGGAGGCTGGCTACACCTTC.

This chain joins TRBV4-3 and TRBJ1-6, with TRBD1 matching 7 bases. Germline CDR1 LGHNA, CDR2 YSLEER. Trimming removed 7 bases from V and 8 bases from J; junction bases left unmatched: 5. This CDR3 region has 13 residues. The CDR3 protein is CASNSRGDSPLHF. Written as DNA, the CDR3 is TGCGCCAGCAATAGCAGGGGGGATTCACCCCTCCACTTT.

The rearrangement uses TRBV6-2 or TRBV6-3 and TRBJ2-7; the D is unclear. Per germline, CDR1 MNHEY and CDR2 SVGEGT. The CDR3 contains 12 residues. V gave up 3 bases and J gave up 2 bases, with 5 bases separating them. This CDR3 is CASSYSPYEQYF. Here the CDR3 DNA reads TGTGCCAGCAGTTATTCCCCCTACGAGCAGTACTTC.